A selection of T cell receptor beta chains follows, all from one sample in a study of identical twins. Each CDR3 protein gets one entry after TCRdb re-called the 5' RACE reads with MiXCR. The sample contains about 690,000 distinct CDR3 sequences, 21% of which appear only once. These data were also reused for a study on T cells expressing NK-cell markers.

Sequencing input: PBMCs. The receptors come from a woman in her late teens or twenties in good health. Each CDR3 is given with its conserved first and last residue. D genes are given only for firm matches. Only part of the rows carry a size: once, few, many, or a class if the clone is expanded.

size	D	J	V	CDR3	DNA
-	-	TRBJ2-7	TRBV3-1	CASSQLTEHLYF	TGTGCCAGCAGCCAACTCACCGAACATCTGTACTTC
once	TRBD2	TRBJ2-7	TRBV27	CASNPRRGTTSSYEQYF	TGTGCCAGCAACCCCCGACGCGGGACTACCTCTTCCTACGAGCAGTACTTC
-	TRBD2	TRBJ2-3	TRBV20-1	CSSIREGADTQYF	TGCAGTAGCATACGGGAGGGGGCAGATACGCAGTATTTT
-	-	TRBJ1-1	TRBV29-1	CSVRGESFMNTEAFF	TGCAGCGTGAGAGGGGAATCGTTCATGAACACTGAAGCTTTCTTT
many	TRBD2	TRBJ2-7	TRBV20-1	CSASPLLAGADEQYF	TGCAGTGCTTCTCCACTACTAGCGGGAGCTGACGAGCAGTACTTC
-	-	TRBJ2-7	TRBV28	CASSLGGQAYEQYF	TGTGCCAGCTCGCTAGGGGGGCAGGCCTACGAGCAGTACTTC
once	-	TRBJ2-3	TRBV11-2	CASSLPAGTDTQYF	TGTGCCAGCAGCTTACCAGCGGGCACAGATACGCAGTATTTT
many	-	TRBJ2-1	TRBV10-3	CAISKQKVFDNEQFF	TGTGCCATCAGCAAACAGAAGGTGTTCGACAATGAGCAGTTCTTC
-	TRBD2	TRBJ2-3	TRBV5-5	CASSFYAGTSGTDTQYF	TGTGCCAGCAGCTTCTATGCGGGGACTAGCGGCACAGATACGCAGTATTTT
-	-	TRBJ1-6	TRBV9	CASSVGAGTGSPLHF	TGTGCCAGCAGCGTAGGGGCAGGAACGGGGTCACCCCTCCACTTT
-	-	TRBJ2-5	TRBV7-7	CASSLGSGGRSETQYF	TGTGCCAGCAGCCTTGGGAGCGGCGGGCGGTCAGAGACCCAGTACTTC
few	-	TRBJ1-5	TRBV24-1	CATSDLEAFRNQPQHF	TGTGCCACCAGTGATTTGGAGGCGTTTCGGAATCAGCCCCAGCATTTT
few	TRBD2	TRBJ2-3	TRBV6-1	CASSPEGLAVTDTQYF	TGTGCCAGCAGTCCCGAAGGACTAGCGGTCACAGATACGCAGTATTTT
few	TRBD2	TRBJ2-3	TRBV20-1	CSAKTSGRRDTQYF	TGCAGCGCGAAGACTAGCGGGAGAAGAGATACGCAGTATTTT
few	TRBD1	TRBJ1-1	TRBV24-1	CATSDLTGRAFF	TGTGCCACCAGTGACCTGACAGGGAGGGCTTTCTTT
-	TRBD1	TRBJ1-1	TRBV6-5	CASSYLRGKGAFF	TGTGCCAGCAGTTATCTCAGGGGGAAAGGAGCTTTCTTT
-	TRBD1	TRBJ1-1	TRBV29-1	CSVPKTGMGTEAFF	TGCAGCGTTCCTAAGACAGGGATGGGCACTGAAGCTTTCTTT
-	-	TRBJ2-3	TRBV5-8	CASSLQAGRSDTQYF	TGTGCCAGCAGCTTGCAGGCTGGAAGGTCAGATACGCAGTATTTT
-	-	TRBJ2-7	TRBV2	CASSLDAGRSYEQYF	TGTGCCAGCAGTTTAGATGCGGGAAGAAGCTACGAGCAGTACTTC
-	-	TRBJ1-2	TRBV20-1	CSARSRDNYGYTF	TGCAGTGCTAGATCGCGGGATAACTATGGCTACACCTTC
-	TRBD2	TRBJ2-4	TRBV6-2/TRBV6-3	CASNPLTSGRAKNIQYF	TGTGCCAGCAACCCACTAACTAGCGGGAGAGCCAAAAACATTCAGTACTTC
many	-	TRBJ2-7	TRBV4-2	CATSRGQNYEQYF	TGTGCCACCAGTCGCGGACAAAACTACGAGCAGTACTTC
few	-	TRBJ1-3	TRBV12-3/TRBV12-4	CASQRFGNTIYF	TGTGCCAGCCAAAGATTCGGAAACACCATATATTTT
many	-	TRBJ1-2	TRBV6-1	CASSQGQHYGYTF	TGTGCCAGCAGTCAAGGACAGCACTATGGCTACACCTTC
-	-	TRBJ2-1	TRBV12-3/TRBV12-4	CASSLAIGAYNEQFF	TGTGCCAGCAGTTTAGCCATCGGTGCCTACAATGAGCAGTTCTTC
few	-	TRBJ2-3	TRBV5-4	CASSLVQGQGDTQYF	TGTGCCAGCAGCTTGGTCCAGGGGCAGGGCGATACGCAGTATTTT
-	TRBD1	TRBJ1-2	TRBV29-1	CSVEDVASFGTGRLANYGYTF	TGCAGCGTTGAAGATGTCGCTTCGTTTGGGACAGGGAGGTTAGCTAACTATGGCTACACCTTC
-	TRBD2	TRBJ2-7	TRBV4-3	CASSQARGSGMYEQYF	TGCGCCAGCAGCCAAGCCCGAGGTAGCGGGATGTACGAGCAGTACTTC
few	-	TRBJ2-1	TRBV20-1	CSARGPDRRSFF	TGCAGTGCTAGAGGACCCGACCGGCGGTCGTTCTTC
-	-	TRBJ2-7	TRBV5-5	CAISPPLLCEQYF	TGTGCCATCAGCCCTCCGCTCCTCTGCGAGCAGTACTTC
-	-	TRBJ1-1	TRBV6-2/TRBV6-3	CASSYAPNTEAFF	TGTGCCAGCAGTTACGCGCCTAACACTGAAGCTTTCTTT
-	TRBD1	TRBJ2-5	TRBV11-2	CASSWTGGLQETQYF	TGTGCCAGCAGCTGGACAGGGGGCCTCCAAGAGACCCAGTACTTC
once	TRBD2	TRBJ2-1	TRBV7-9	CASSSVIAGVGYEQFF	TGTGCCAGCAGCTCCGTGATAGCGGGAGTGGGTTACGAGCAGTTCTTC
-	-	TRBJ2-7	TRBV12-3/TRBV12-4	CASNIGTGQSEQYF	TGTGCCAGCAACATAGGGACGGGTCAGAGCGAGCAGTACTTC
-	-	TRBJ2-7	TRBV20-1	CSVPTGTWGYEQYF	TGCAGTGTTCCGACCGGGACGTGGGGGTACGAGCAGTACTTC
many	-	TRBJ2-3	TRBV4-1	CASSQDGLRGDTQYF	TGCGCCAGCAGCCAAGACGGGCTACGAGGGGATACGCAGTATTTT
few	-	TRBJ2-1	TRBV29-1	CSVEDVPGSSSYNEQFF	TGCAGCGTTGAAGATGTTCCCGGATCGAGCTCCTACAATGAGCAGTTCTTC
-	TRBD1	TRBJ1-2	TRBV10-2	CASSGGTGRVYTF	TGCGCCAGCAGTGGTGGGACAGGGAGAGTCTACACCTTC
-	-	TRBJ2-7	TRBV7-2	CASSFSSQMSEQYF	TGTGCCAGCAGCTTCTCTTCGCAGATGTCCGAGCAGTACTTC
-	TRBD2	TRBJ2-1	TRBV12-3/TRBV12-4	CASSPGLAGDSSYNEQFF	TGTGCCAGCAGTCCTGGACTAGCGGGGGATAGCTCCTACAATGAGCAGTTCTTC